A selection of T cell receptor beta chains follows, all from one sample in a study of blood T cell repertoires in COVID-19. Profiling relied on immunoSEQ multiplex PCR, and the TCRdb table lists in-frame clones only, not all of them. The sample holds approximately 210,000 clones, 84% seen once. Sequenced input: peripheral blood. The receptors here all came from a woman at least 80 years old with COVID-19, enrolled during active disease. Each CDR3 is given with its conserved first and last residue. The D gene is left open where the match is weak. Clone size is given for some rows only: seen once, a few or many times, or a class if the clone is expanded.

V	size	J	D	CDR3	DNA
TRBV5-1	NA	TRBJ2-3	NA	CASSPGTYTDTQYF	TGCGCCAGCAGCCCCGGGACTTACACAGATACGCAGTATTTT
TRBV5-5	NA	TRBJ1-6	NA	CASSLTGGSLHF	TGTGCCAGCAGCTTGACGGGGGGCTCCCTCCACTTT
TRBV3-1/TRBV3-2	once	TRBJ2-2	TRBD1	CASTISTGEAGELFF	TGTGCCAGCACCATTTCGACAGGGGAGGCCGGGGAGCTGTTTTTT
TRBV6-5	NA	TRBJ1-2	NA	CASSYLGDGYTF	TGTGCCAGCAGTTATCTCGGGGATGGCTACACCTTC
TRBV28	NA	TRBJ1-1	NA	CASSSPSSLDTEAFF	TGTGCCAGCAGCTCCCCGAGCTCTCTCGACACTGAAGCTTTCTTT
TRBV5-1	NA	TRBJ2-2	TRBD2	CASSPPGTTNTGELFF	TGCGCCAGCAGCCCTCCCGGGACTACAAACACCGGGGAGCTGTTTTTT
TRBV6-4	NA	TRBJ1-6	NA	CASSDRGLGSPLHF	TGTGCCAGCAGTGATCGGGGTTTAGGATCACCCCTCCACTTT
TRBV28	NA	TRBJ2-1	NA	CASSLFGFVGSLNEQFF	TGTGCCAGCAGTTTATTCGGGTTTGTCGGGTCCCTCAATGAGCAGTTCTTC
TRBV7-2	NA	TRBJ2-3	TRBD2	CASSTGLAPDTQYF	TGTGCCAGCAGCACGGGACTAGCACCCGATACGCAGTATTTT
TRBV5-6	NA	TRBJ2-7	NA	CASSWGRGNEQYF	TGTGCCAGCAGCTGGGGCCGGGGGAACGAGCAGTACTTC
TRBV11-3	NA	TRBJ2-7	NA	CASSLQGYEQYF	TGTGCCAGCAGCTTACAGGGATACGAGCAGTACTTC
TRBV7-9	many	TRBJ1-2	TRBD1	CASTIGQGYGYTF	TGTGCCAGCACCATCGGACAGGGGTATGGCTACACCTTC
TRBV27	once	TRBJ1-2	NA	CASSPIGSGNYGYTF	TGTGCCAGCAGCCCTATTGGGTCAGGGAACTATGGCTACACCTTC
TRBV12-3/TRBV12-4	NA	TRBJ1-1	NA	CASSQAGAEAFF	TGTGCCAGCAGTCAGGCAGGGGCTGAAGCTTTCTTT
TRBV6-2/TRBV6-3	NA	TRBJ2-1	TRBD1	CASSYRRRDRDYNEQFF	TGTGCCAGCAGTTACCGGAGGAGGGACAGGGACTACAATGAGCAGTTCTTC
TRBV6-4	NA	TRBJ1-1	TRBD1	CASSGDRGPTEAFF	TGTGCCAGCAGTGGGGACAGGGGTCCCACTGAAGCTTTCTTT
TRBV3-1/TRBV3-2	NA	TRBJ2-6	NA	CASSLTSNSGANVLTF	TGTGCCAGCAGCCTAACCAGTAACTCTGGGGCCAACGTCCTGACTTTC
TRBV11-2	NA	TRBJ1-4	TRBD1	CASRPQTGGNEKLFF	TGTGCCAGCAGACCACAGACAGGGGGCAATGAAAAACTGTTTTTT
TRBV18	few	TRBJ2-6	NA	CASSPLTLAQASGANVLTF	TGTGCCAGCTCACCCTTGACACTAGCCCAAGCATCTGGGGCCAACGTCCTGACTTTC
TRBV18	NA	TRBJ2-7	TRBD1	CASSPGTGDNEQYF	TGTGCCAGCTCACCAGGGACAGGGGATAACGAGCAGTACTTC
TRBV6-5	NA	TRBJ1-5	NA	CASRPSQGNQPQHF	TGTGCCAGCAGACCCTCACAGGGCAATCAGCCCCAGCATTTT
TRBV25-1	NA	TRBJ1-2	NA	CASSPGNYGYTF	TGTGCCAGCAGTCCGGGTAACTATGGCTACACCTTC
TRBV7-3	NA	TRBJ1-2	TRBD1	CASSGPGQAYGYTF	TGTGCCAGCAGCGGACCGGGACAGGCATATGGCTACACCTTC
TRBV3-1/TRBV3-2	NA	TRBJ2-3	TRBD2	CASSQASGGFTDTQYF	TGTGCCAGCAGCCAAGCTAGCGGGGGTTTCACAGATACGCAGTATTTT
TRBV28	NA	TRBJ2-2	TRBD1	CASSFGDRNTGELFF	TGTGCCAGCAGTTTCGGGGACAGGAACACCGGGGAGCTGTTTTTT
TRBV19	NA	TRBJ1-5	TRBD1	CASSRPGATGSQPQHF	TGTGCCAGTAGTAGGCCGGGCGCGACAGGGAGCCAGCCCCAGCATTTT
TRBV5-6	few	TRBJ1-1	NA	CASSLVHRSNTEAFF	TGTGCCAGCAGCTTGGTTCACAGGTCGAACACTGAAGCTTTCTTT
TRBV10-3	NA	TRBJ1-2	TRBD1	CAISGGQGLGYTF	TGTGCCATCAGTGGTGGACAGGGGCTAGGCTACACCTTC
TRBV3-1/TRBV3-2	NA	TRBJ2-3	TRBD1	CASSQGRQGGGTQYF	TGTGCCAGCAGCCAAGGTAGACAGGGGGGAGGTACGCAGTATTTT
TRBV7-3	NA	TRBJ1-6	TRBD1	CASAQRDRASEALHF	TGTGCCAGCGCTCAGAGGGACAGGGCCTCGGAGGCCCTCCACTTT
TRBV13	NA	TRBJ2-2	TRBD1	CASSLLGGRTGELFF	TGTGCCAGCAGCTTATTAGGGGGCAGGACCGGGGAGCTGTTTTTT